Below are 13 T cell receptor beta chains sequenced from a single sample in a study of blood T cell repertoires in COVID-19. The protocol was immunoSEQ multiplex PCR, while the TCRdb copy is restricted to in-frame clones and leaves out a portion. In the table there are tens of thousands of clones, under 95% of which are singletons. The source material was peripheral blood. These receptors originate from a human donor in a cohort sampled during active COVID-19.

The chain has TRBV9 and TRBJ2-2, with D possibly being TRBD2 (6 bases). Germline CDR1 SGDLS, CDR2 YYNGEE. CDR3 length: 18 amino acids. V lost 3 bases to trimming and J lost 1 base, with 19 bases between them. The CDR3, as DNA: TGTGCCAGCAGCGCCACCCTCTCACTAGCTATGAACACCGGGGAGCTGTTTTTT. It encodes CASSATLSLAMNTGELFF.

The V gene is TRBV7-9, the J gene TRBJ1-2; 7 bases align to TRBD1. The germline V gene has CDR1 SEHNR and CDR2 FQNEAQ (reference sequence). The V and J ends lost 1 base and 5 bases, in that order; junction bases with no gene match: 7. This CDR3 has 15 amino acids. CDR3 nucleotides: TGTGCCAGCAGCTTAGACAGGGGCCGTTTGTATGGCTACACCTTC. It encodes CASSLDRGRLYGYTF.

The rearrangement uses TRBV11-2 and TRBJ1-2; D gene ambiguous. Germline V CDR1 and CDR2: SGHAT, FQNNGV. The V gene lost 5 bases and the J gene lost 3 bases, with 4 bases spanning the gap. CDR3 length equals 11 residues. In nucleotides, the CDR3 is TGTGCCAGCAGCCGAGACTATGGCTACACCTTC. Translation gives CASSRDYGYTF.

The J gene is TRBJ1-4, the V gene TRBV6-6; 9 nucleotides agree with TRBD1. The junction had 1 base not matched to a gene; V was cut back by 5 bases and J by 0 bases. This CDR3 is built from 15 residues. Looked up from germline, CDR1 is MNHNY and CDR2 is SVGAGI (reference sequence). The DNA for the CDR3 is TGTGCCAGCAGTAGGACAGGGGCAACTAATGAAAAACTGTTTTTT. Its protein product is CASSRTGATNEKLFF.

V gene TRBV9 combines with J gene TRBJ1-1; D is unclear. The CDR3 sequence is 13 residues long. V lost 0 bases and J lost 7, with 10 bases in between. CDR1 SGDLS and CDR2 YYNGEE come from the germline V gene. The CDR3 sequence: CASSVAGDGEAFF. CDR3 nucleotide sequence: TGTGCCAGCAGCGTAGCGGGAGATGGTGAAGCTTTCTTT.

The chain links TRBV3-1 (or the pseudogene TRBV3-2) to TRBJ1-3; 7 bases fit TRBD1. CDR3 length: 13 amino acids. The germline V gene encodes CDR1 LGHDT and CDR2 YNNKEL (reference sequence). V shed 4 bases, J shed 7 bases, and the junction held 4 bases outside the gene matches. As DNA, the CDR3 is TGTGCCAGCAGCCTGGACAGGTGGAACACCATATATTTT. Its translation is CASSLDRWNTIYF.

The rearrangement links TRBV29-1 to TRBJ1-3; D is unclear. Trimming cost V 4 bases and J 1 base, with 14 bases left between them. The CDR3 runs 15 residues. Germline CDR1 reads SQVTM; CDR2 reads ANQGSEA. The CDR3 region is CSVVFPSRSGNTIYF. CDR3 coding DNA: TGCAGCGTTGTGTTTCCGAGCCGATCTGGAAACACCATATATTTT.

The V gene is TRBV11-2, the J gene TRBJ2-7; D remains unclear. Germline lookup yields CDR1 SGHAT and CDR2 FQNNGV. V lost 5 bases and J lost 2, with 16 bases in between. The CDR3 runs to 15 residues. The CDR3 spells CASSPQPGSPYEQYF. The CDR3 region has the DNA TGTGCCAGCAGCCCCCAGCCGGGTTCTCCCTACGAGCAGTACTTC.

This chain joins TRBV6-1 and TRBJ1-5, with 10 nucleotides matching TRBD1. The CDR3 consists of 15 residues. J gave up 5 bases and V 3 bases, and 4 bases lay outside the gene matches. Germline-derived CDR1 and CDR2 are MNHNS and SASEGT. CDR3 DNA: TGTGCCAGCAGTGATTGGACAGGGGGGGATCAGCCCCAGCATTTT. This translates into CASSDWTGGDQPQHF.

The chain employs TRBV2 and TRBJ1-1, with no clear D. CDR1 and CDR2 from the germline V gene are SNHLY and FYNNEI. With 3 bases removed from V and 8 bases from J, the gap between germline ends came to 7 bases. The CDR3 length is 11 residues. CDR3 bases: TGTGCCAGCAGTGATAGAGGGGAAGCTTTCTTT. It encodes CASSDRGEAFF.

This chain links TRBV2 with TRBJ1-4; D possibly corresponds to TRBD1 (5 bases). Deletions cut 7 bases from V and 7 bases from J, with 19 bases between. The CDR3 has 15 amino acids. Germline CDR1 and CDR2: SNHLY and FYNNEI. This CDR3 is CASMGGSSGSEKLFF. The CDR3 DNA sequence: TGTGCCAGCATGGGGGGGAGCTCCGGGAGTGAAAAACTGTTTTTT.

The chain has TRBV7-3 and TRBJ1-2; D is perhaps TRBD1 (5 bases). This CDR3 is built from 14 residues. Germline V gene sequence: CDR1 SGHTA, CDR2 FQGTGA. V lost 5 bases and J 3 bases, leaving 13 bases between the germline ends. In DNA, the CDR3 is TGTGCCAGCAGCCCCGAACCGGGGGACTATGGCTACACCTTC. Translation: CASSPEPGDYGYTF.

V and J are TRBV15 and TRBJ1-1, with D possibly being TRBD1 (6 bases). V dropped 3 bases and J dropped 4 bases, with 15 bases sitting between them. The CDR3 is made up of 15 amino acids. Germline V gives CDR1 LNHNV, CDR2 YYDKDF (reference sequence). As DNA, the CDR3 is TGTGCCACCAGCAGTAGAACAGGGCAGTTCACTGAAGCTTTCTTT. Translation gives CATSSRTGQFTEAFF.